A selection of T cell receptor beta chains follows, all from one sample in a study of blood T cells in healthy people across ages. TCRdb fed the 5' RACE reads into MiXCR, producing one record per CDR3 protein. The repertoire consists of 550,000 to 700,000 distinct CDR3 sequences, with approximately 25% occurring once and the leading ten covering around a sixth. Source material: blood. The receptor set was obtained from a woman aged 70 to 79 in good health. The CDR3 runs from the conserved cysteine through the conserved F or W. Fields, in order: J gene, V gene, clone size, D gene, CDR3 protein, CDR3 DNA. D genes are given only for firm matches. Clone size is stated in some rows and not others, as once, few, many or a class when expanded.

J: TRBJ2-5
V: TRBV20-1
size: -
D: -
CDR3: CSASPGPLETQYF
DNA: TGCAGTGCTAGCCCGGGACCCTTAGAGACCCAGTACTTC

J: TRBJ2-5
V: TRBV3-1
size: few
D: TRBD2
CDR3: CASSPLADDAETQYF
DNA: TGTGCCAGCAGCCCACTAGCGGATGACGCCGAGACCCAGTACTTC

J: TRBJ2-3
V: TRBV4-3
size: few
D: -
CDR3: CASSQDYGNTQYF
DNA: TGCGCCAGCAGCCAAGATTATGGAAATACGCAGTATTTT

J: TRBJ1-4
V: TRBV11-2
size: few
D: -
CDR3: CASFRLGQNEKLFF
DNA: TGTGCGAGCTTCAGATTGGGCCAAAATGAAAAACTGTTTTTT

J: TRBJ2-5
V: TRBV5-1
size: -
D: -
CDR3: CASSLGQVVGLASWETQYF
DNA: TGCGCCAGCAGCTTGGGCCAGGTGGTAGGCCTCGCCTCCTGGGAGACCCAGTACTTC

J: TRBJ1-2
V: TRBV6-5
size: -
D: TRBD1
CDR3: CASRGQGRSYTF
DNA: TGTGCCAGCAGAGGACAGGGGAGAAGCTACACCTTC

J: TRBJ2-1
V: TRBV2
size: -
D: TRBD2
CDR3: CASGGSGGDNEQFF
DNA: TGTGCCAGCGGCGGGAGTGGGGGGGACAATGAGCAGTTCTTC

J: TRBJ2-5
V: TRBV11-2
size: -
D: -
CDR3: CASSSARGETQYF
DNA: TGTGCCAGCAGCTCGGCCCGAGGGGAGACCCAGTACTTC

J: TRBJ2-5
V: TRBV7-9
size: few
D: TRBD2
CDR3: CTSSFQRGAKETQYF
DNA: TGTACCAGCAGCTTCCAGCGGGGGGCTAAAGAGACCCAGTACTTC

J: TRBJ2-5
V: TRBV24-1
size: -
D: TRBD2
CDR3: CATQSAGGPRETQYF
DNA: TGTGCCACCCAATCAGCGGGGGGGCCGAGGGAGACCCAGTACTTC

J: TRBJ2-2
V: TRBV25-1
size: few
D: -
CDR3: CASRLGGNTGELFF
DNA: TGTGCCAGCAGGTTAGGCGGAAACACCGGGGAGCTGTTTTTT

J: TRBJ1-2
V: TRBV9
size: -
D: TRBD1
CDR3: CASSVAEAGGRGGYTF
DNA: TGTGCCAGCAGCGTAGCGGAGGCAGGGGGAAGGGGTGGCTACACCTTC

J: TRBJ1-6
V: TRBV25-1
size: -
D: -
CDR3: CASSEPGKPNSPLHF
DNA: TGTGCCAGCAGTGAACCGGGGAAACCTAATTCACCCCTCCACTTT

J: TRBJ2-7
V: TRBV9
size: few
D: -
CDR3: CASSVSGVASYEQYF
DNA: TGTGCCAGCTCCGTATCAGGGGTAGCGTCCTACGAGCAGTACTTC

J: TRBJ1-1
V: TRBV12-3/TRBV12-4
size: -
D: -
CDR3: CASSLGGGEVEAFF
DNA: TGTGCCAGCAGTTTAGGGGGGGGCGAGGTTGAAGCTTTCTTT

J: TRBJ1-2
V: TRBV29-1
size: few
D: -
CDR3: CSVEDGYAF
DNA: TGCAGCGTTGAAGACGGCTACGCCTTC

J: TRBJ1-3
V: TRBV6-1
size: -
D: -
CDR3: CASSALIVRPIASIYF
DNA: TGTGCCAGCAGTGCCCTCATAGTAAGGCCTATAGCGTCCATATATTTT

J: TRBJ2-1
V: TRBV6-1
size: few
D: TRBD1
CDR3: CASSDRDRGHNEQFF
DNA: TGTGCCAGCAGTGACCGGGACAGGGGGCACAATGAGCAGTTCTTC

J: TRBJ2-5
V: TRBV2
size: few
D: -
CDR3: CASSEVTQRETQYF
DNA: TGTGCCAGCAGTGAAGTTACACAGAGAGAGACCCAGTACTTC

J: TRBJ1-6
V: TRBV20-1
size: -
D: -
CDR3: CSASRRQADARRSPLHF
DNA: TGCAGTGCTAGTCGGAGACAGGCCGACGCCCGTAGGTCACCCCTCCACTTT

J: TRBJ1-2
V: TRBV12-3/TRBV12-4
size: few
D: TRBD1
CDR3: CASGGQGDYGYTF
DNA: TGTGCCAGCGGGGGACAGGGGGACTATGGCTACACCTTC

J: TRBJ2-7
V: TRBV6-5
size: few
D: TRBD1
CDR3: CASSFSGTGVEQYF
DNA: TGTGCCAGCAGTTTCTCCGGGACAGGGGTCGAGCAGTACTTC

J: TRBJ2-5
V: TRBV9
size: -
D: -
CDR3: CASSVEGRGETQYF
DNA: TGTGCCAGCAGCGTAGAGGGTAGGGGAGAGACCCAGTACTTC

J: TRBJ2-6
V: TRBV29-1
size: -
D: -
CDR3: CSVEDPGQANVLTF
DNA: TGCAGCGTTGAAGACCCGGGACAGGCCAACGTCCTGACTTTC

J: TRBJ2-3
V: TRBV7-3
size: -
D: -
CDR3: CASSLTSTAMGTDTQYF
DNA: TGTGCCAGCAGCTTAACGTCGACAGCGATGGGCACAGATACGCAGTATTTT

J: TRBJ2-7
V: TRBV6-2/TRBV6-3
size: -
D: -
CDR3: CASSYPRDGLSYEQYF
DNA: TGTGCCAGCAGTTACCCCCGGGACGGATTATCCTACGAGCAGTACTTC

J: TRBJ2-7
V: TRBV20-1
size: -
D: -
CDR3: CSVSTTSEQYF
DNA: TGCAGTGTTTCCACTACGAGCGAGCAGTACTTC

J: TRBJ1-4
V: TRBV7-6
size: few
D: -
CDR3: CASSLVDGTTNEKLFF
DNA: TGTGCCAGCAGCTTAGTAGACGGAACAACTAATGAAAAACTGTTTTTT

J: TRBJ1-1
V: TRBV29-1
size: -
D: -
CDR3: CSVLRGSSASGAFF
DNA: TGCAGCGTCCTAAGGGGGAGTTCAGCTTCGGGAGCTTTCTTT

J: TRBJ2-3
V: TRBV6-1
size: once
D: TRBD2
CDR3: CASSRGVGTDTQYF
DNA: TGTGCCTCCTCTCGGGGGGTAGGCACAGATACGCAGTATTTT

J: TRBJ2-1
V: TRBV20-1
size: few
D: -
CDR3: CSARVGGVPYNEQFF
DNA: TGCAGTGCTAGAGTGGGCGGGGTCCCCTACAATGAGCAGTTCTTC

J: TRBJ1-2
V: TRBV29-1
size: -
D: -
CDR3: CSVEDGVRGGNYGYTF
DNA: TGCAGCGTTGAAGATGGGGTCCGGGGGGGAAACTATGGCTACACCTTC

J: TRBJ2-1
V: TRBV24-1
size: -
D: TRBD2
CDR3: CATSDPGLAGGDEQFF
DNA: TGTGCCACCAGTGACCCTGGGCTAGCGGGTGGGGATGAGCAGTTCTTC

J: TRBJ2-7
V: TRBV6-6
size: -
D: -
CDR3: CASSYGDSVYEQYF
DNA: TGTGCCAGCAGTTACGGGGATTCCGTATACGAGCAGTACTTC

J: TRBJ2-5
V: TRBV15
size: -
D: -
CDR3: CATTPGGGQLAQYF
DNA: TGTGCCACCACCCCGGGAGGTGGACAGTTGGCCCAGTACTTC

J: TRBJ2-5
V: TRBV2
size: -
D: -
CDR3: CASKLTPAVGETQYF
DNA: TGTGCCAGCAAACTGACTCCCGCGGTGGGGGAGACCCAGTACTTC

J: TRBJ2-4
V: TRBV5-8
size: few
D: TRBD2
CDR3: CASSLAGTSGGAKNIQYF
DNA: TGTGCCAGCAGCTTGGCCGGGACTAGCGGGGGGGCCAAAAACATTCAGTACTTC

J: TRBJ2-2
V: TRBV4-2
size: -
D: -
CDR3: CASSQGPRNTGELFF
DNA: TGTGCCAGCAGCCAGGGACCCAGGAACACCGGGGAGCTGTTTTTT

J: TRBJ2-3
V: TRBV12-3/TRBV12-4
size: -
D: TRBD2
CDR3: CASSLSRLAGGSADTQYF
DNA: TGTGCCAGCAGTTTGTCGAGGCTAGCGGGGGGTTCTGCAGATACGCAGTATTTT

J: TRBJ2-7
V: TRBV9
size: many
D: TRBD1
CDR3: CASSVGGDRYDEQYF
DNA: TGTGCCAGCAGCGTAGGGGGGGACAGGTATGATGAGCAGTACTTC

J: TRBJ2-3
V: TRBV20-1
size: -
D: -
CDR3: CSARDWRGADTQYF
DNA: TGCAGTGCTAGAGATTGGCGGGGAGCCGATACGCAGTATTTT

J: TRBJ2-1
V: TRBV20-1
size: -
D: TRBD2
CDR3: CSARSSGRNNEQFF
DNA: TGCAGTGCTAGATCTAGCGGGCGAAACAATGAGCAGTTCTTC

J: TRBJ2-1
V: TRBV20-1
size: -
D: -
CDR3: CSAASGSSYNEQLF
DNA: TGCAGTGCTGCATCCGGCAGCTCCTACAATGAGCAGCTCTTC

J: TRBJ1-4
V: TRBV20-1
size: -
D: TRBD1
CDR3: CSARQGGANEKLFF
DNA: TGCAGTGCTAGACAGGGGGGGGCTAATGAAAAACTGTTTTTT

J: TRBJ1-5
V: TRBV7-9
size: -
D: -
CDR3: CASSLRTRGKPSNQPQHF
DNA: TGTGCCAGCAGCCTCCGGACTAGGGGGAAACCTAGCAATCAGCCCCAGCATTTT

J: TRBJ1-1
V: TRBV4-3
size: -
D: -
CDR3: CASSPSGAKMNTEAFF
DNA: TGCGCCAGCAGCCCCTCAGGGGCGAAAATGAACACTGAAGCTTTCTTT

J: TRBJ1-1
V: TRBV9
size: -
D: -
CDR3: CASSSGRGGNTEAFF
DNA: TGTGCCAGCAGCTCCGGGAGGGGCGGGAACACTGAAGCTTTCTTT

J: TRBJ1-2
V: TRBV6-6
size: -
D: TRBD1
CDR3: CASSQNRGPYGYTF
DNA: TGTGCCAGCAGTCAGAACAGGGGGCCCTATGGCTACACCTTC

J: TRBJ2-3
V: TRBV20-1
size: -
D: TRBD2
CDR3: CSARDPGLTRVSGTQYF
DNA: TGCAGTGCTAGAGACCCGGGACTAACAAGGGTATCTGGTACGCAGTATTTT

J: TRBJ1-2
V: TRBV2
size: -
D: -
CDR3: CARQGSNYGYTF
DNA: TGTGCCAGACAAGGTTCGAACTATGGCTACACCTTC